The present entry profiles one T cell receptor (beta chain) with its context. This clonotype was detected many times. Its antigen specificity is not known. Per-base qualities were not stored, and no clone one base away is much larger. The meaning of the sample's treatment or condition label: allogeneic hematopoietic cell transplantation with graft depleted of TCRalphabeta T cells and CD19 B cells. Transplant recipients were children who received TCRalphabeta/CD19-depleted allogeneic hematopoietic cell grafts. This sample is drawn from a study of T-cell reconstitution after alpha-beta-depleted transplantation in children listed by TCRdb under 2016. General notes on the study: T-cell immune reconstitution after TCRalphabeta/CD19-depleted allogeneic hematopoietic cell transplantation in children was quantitatively tracked in the study by means of TCR repertoire profiling. What the study reported, not specific to this receptor: Over the following months the frequencies of hyperexpanded clones went down, and after one year T-cell counts and TCRbeta diversity were mostly credited to newly produced T cells. In some patients, the high TCRbeta diversity seen at day 60 was put down to recipient T cells and intrathymic progenitors that had survived conditioning. The apparently early alphabetaT-cell count recovery about two months after transplant was reportedly dependent on only several hundred rapidly expanded clones derived from non-depleted graft cells.

As encoded in the germline V gene (reference sequence), CDR1 is SEHNR while CDR2 is FQNEAQ. A distance of 12 bases separates the germline ends of V and J, which lose 3 bases and 7 bases respectively. Taken from cysteine to phenylalanine, the CDR3 has 14 residues. Only CDR3 DNA is held: 42 bases, read in frame from base 1. Libraries were prepared through PCR. This sample was sequenced with an Illumina HiSeq 2500. TCR libraries were prepared with molecular barcoding, using unique molecular identifiers to normalize TCRbeta repertoire quantification. Using fastp trimming at Q25 and MiXCR clonotype assembly, TCRdb reanalyzed the public sequencing data and kept in-frame beta chains. One record per CDR3 amino acid sequence lists the most common genes and DNA. The sample table records fewer than 350,000 distinct CDR3 sequences; roughly 8.2% of these occur just once. Approximately 9.1% of the sample is held by the ten biggest clonotypes.

The receptor comes from a female patient aged 2-9 years who had a stem cell transplant for Fanconi anemia, so the T cells may come from the graft donor. This material consisted of peripheral blood, taken 360 days after TCRalphabeta/CD19-depleted stem cell transplant. The chain links TRBV7-9 with TRBJ2-2, and TRBD2 may be the D gene, going by 5 matching bases. This receptor carries the CDR3 CASSLASLVGELFF. The nucleotide sequence reads as follows: TGTGCCAGCAGCTTGGCTAGCCTTGTCGGGGAGCTGTTTTTT.